The 31 T cell receptor beta chains below were found in one sample sequenced in a study of T cells after yellow fever vaccination. TCRdb ran MiXCR on the 5' RACE reads and lists one entry per CDR3 protein. The sample holds 400,000 or so distinct CDR3 sequences, about 17% seen once. The specimen was PBMCs, collected before the yellow fever booster vaccination. The receptors were gathered from a man younger than 35 who received the YFV17D yellow fever vaccine.

The CDR3 DNA reads TGTGCCAGCAGCTTAGCACACAGGGCCAGCACAGATACGCAGTATTTT. Its translation: CASSLAHRASTDTQYF. V is TRBV11-2 and J is TRBJ2-3, with D perhaps matching TRBD1 (6 bases). With 1 base removed from V and 0 bases from J, the gap between germline ends came to 11 bases. Per germline, CDR1 SGHAT and CDR2 FQNNGV. The CDR3 is 16 residues long.

This clonotype has only a few counts. The chain joins TRBV7-3 to TRBJ2-1, with D possibly being TRBD1 (6 bases). V lost 4 bases and J 0 bases, leaving 13 bases between the germline ends. The CDR3 loop spans 16 amino acids. Germline lookup yields CDR1 SGHTA and CDR2 FQGTGA. CDR3 nucleotide sequence: TGTGCCAGCAGCTCAGGGACACGGAGCTCCTACAATGAGCAGTTCTTC. Its protein product is CASSSGTRSSYNEQFF.

This clonotype was observed a handful of times. The V call is TRBV20-1, the J call TRBJ2-5, with TRBD2 matching 8 bases. The CDR3 runs 15 residues. Unmatched junction bases numbered 14, after V lost 6 bases and J lost 5 bases. The germline V gene encodes CDR1 DFQATT and CDR2 SNEGSKA (reference sequence). The CDR3 DNA follows: TGCAGTGCGCCGAGACTAGCGTACCAGGGGGAGACCCAGTACTTC. Protein sequence: CSAPRLAYQGETQYF.

The chain combines TRBV9 with TRBJ2-5; D unclear. Trimming stripped 0 bases from V and 5 bases from J, with 8 bases between. Germline lookup yields CDR1 SGDLS and CDR2 YYNGEE. CDR3 length: 13 amino acids. The CDR3 sequence is CASSVVTGETQYF. The DNA for the CDR3 is TGTGCCAGCAGCGTAGTAACTGGGGAGACCCAGTACTTC. Using reference TRBV9 and TRBJ2-5 for the parts outside the CDR3, the full variable domain is DSGVTQTPKHLITATGQRVTLRCSPRSGDLSVYWYQQSLDQGLQFLIQYYNGEERAKGNILERFSAQQFPDLHSELNLSSLELGDSALYFCASSVVTGETQYFGPGTRLLVL.

The rearrangement uses TRBV7-2 and TRBJ2-3; 13 positions agree with TRBD2. CDR3 length: 15 residues. Unmatched junction bases numbered 4, after V lost 5 bases and J lost 5 bases. In germline, CDR1 is SGHTA, CDR2 FQGNSA. CDR3 nucleotides: TGTGCCAGCAGCAAAGGACTAGCGGGGGAAGATACGCAGTATTTT. The encoded protein is CASSKGLAGEDTQYF.

The chain carries TRBV18 and TRBJ2-7; tentative D call: TRBD1 (5 bases). Germline CDR1 and CDR2: KGHSH and LQKENI. The V and J ends lost 3 bases and 3 bases respectively, with 9 bases between them. The CDR3 is 13 amino acids. The CDR3 region has the DNA TGTGCCAGCTCACCGACAGATGACTACGAGCAGTACGTC. Residues: CASSPTDDYEQYV.

This clonotype showed up just a few times. This chain joins TRBV7-9 and TRBJ2-3; a weak D match, TRBD2 (6 bases). CDR1 SEHNR and CDR2 FQNEAQ come from the germline V gene (reference sequence). CDR3 size: 15 residues. V dropped 1 base and J dropped 1 base, with 9 bases sitting between them. CDR3 in DNA: TGTGCCAGCAGCTTAGGGTCTAGCGGCACAGATACGCAGTATTTT. Translating gives CASSLGSSGTDTQYF.

CDR3 coding DNA: TGCGCCAGCAGCCAAGGGGACTCCCGGACCCAGACCCAGTACTTC. It translates to CASSQGDSRTQTQYF. J is TRBJ2-5 and V is TRBV4-3, with D maybe TRBD2 (6 bases). The CDR3 loop spans 15 amino acids. Germline CDR1 reads LGHNA; CDR2 reads YSLEER. Trimming took 1 base from V and 6 from J, leaving 15 bases between them.

This clonotype was counted a few times. The chain combines TRBV6-2 or TRBV6-3 with TRBJ2-7; 8 bases align to TRBD1. The germline CDR1 and CDR2 sequences are MNHEY and SVGEGT. This CDR3 contains 13 residues. J gave up 7 bases and V 4 bases, and 6 bases lay outside the gene matches. The CDR3 DNA reads TGTGCCAGCAGTTTGCCGGGACAGGATGAGCAGTACTTC. Protein: CASSLPGQDEQYF.

This clonotype was counted at least ten times. V gene TRBV20-1 combines with J gene TRBJ2-5, with unresolved D. Germline V gives CDR1 DFQATT, CDR2 SNEGSKA (reference sequence). V was clipped by 0 bases and J by 5 bases, with 1 base between them. The CDR3 loop spans 10 amino acids. CDR3 residues: CSARDETQYF. The CDR3 nucleotides read TGCAGTGCTAGAGATGAGACCCAGTACTTC.

This clonotype was detected only a few times. The rearrangement uses TRBV5-1 and TRBJ2-7, with D perhaps matching TRBD1 (6 bases). The CDR3 has 14 residues. Deletions cut 4 bases from V and 3 bases from J, with 14 bases between. Germline CDR1 is SGHRS and CDR2 is YFSETQ. CDR3 in DNA: TGCGCCAGCAGCCCCGTGGACAGTCGCTACGAGCAGTACTTC. Protein: CASSPVDSRYEQYF.

This clonotype was counted ten times or more. The chain uses TRBV4-1 and TRBJ1-3; D not resolved. V lost 0 bases and J 2 bases, leaving 14 bases between the germline ends. CDR3 size: 17 residues. The germline V gene has CDR1 MGHRA and CDR2 YSYEKL. The DNA of the CDR3 is TGCGCCAGCAGCCAAGAATGGAGCGAAAGGCCTGGAAACACCATATATTTT. Residues: CASSQEWSERPGNTIYF.

This clonotype showed up just a few times. The rearrangement uses TRBV11-1 and TRBJ1-4; a weak D match, TRBD1 (5 bases). This CDR3 region has 17 residues. Germline CDR1 reads SGHAT; CDR2 reads FQDESV (reference sequence). Trimming shortened V by 4 bases and J by 11 bases, and 26 bases separated the two germline ends. The CDR3 DNA sequence: TGTGCCAGCAGCTCCCATTGGGCCACAGGAGCAAAAAGGAAACTGTTTTTT. It encodes CASSSHWATGAKRKLFF.

The rearrangement joins TRBV10-3 to TRBJ1-2; no clear D gene. From germline, CDR1 is ENHRY and CDR2 SYGVKD. The CDR3 is made up of 14 amino acids. V lost 3 bases, J lost 8 bases, and 16 bases lay in between. The CDR3 sequence: CAISDPRRRLGYTF. The CDR3 DNA reads TGTGCCATCAGTGATCCTAGACGGCGTTTAGGCTACACCTTC.

This clonotype was found many times. V usage is TRBV9 and J usage is TRBJ1-2; 7 nucleotides agree with TRBD1. Germline loops: CDR1 SGDLS, CDR2 YYNGEE. Trimming at V came to 3 bases and at J to 2 bases, leaving 1 base not matched to a gene. The CDR3 covers 13 residues. CDR3 residues: CASSAQGNYGYTF. CDR3 bases: TGTGCCAGCAGCGCACAGGGGAACTATGGCTACACCTTC. The variable domain in full, completed from reference TRBV9 and TRBJ1-2, reads DSGVTQTPKHLITATGQRVTLRCSPRSGDLSVYWYQQSLDQGLQFLIQYYNGEERAKGNILERFSAQQFPDLHSELNLSSLELGDSALYFCASSAQGNYGYTFGSGTRLTVV.

This clonotype was observed a few times. The genes are TRBV6-6 and TRBJ2-3; TRBD1 matches 8 bases. CDR3 size: 16 residues. The V and J ends lost 2 bases and 3 bases, in that order; junction bases with no gene match: 7. Germline loops: CDR1 MNHNY, CDR2 SVGAGI (reference sequence). CDR3 in DNA: TGTGCCAGCAGTTACGCCCCAACAGGGGGAACAGATACGCAGTATTTT. This encodes CASSYAPTGGTDTQYF.

This chain links TRBV6-2 or TRBV6-3 with TRBJ2-6; 11 positions match TRBD1. Germline V CDR1 and CDR2: MNHEY, SVGEGT. Trimming at V came to 6 bases and at J to 4 bases, leaving 8 bases not matched to a gene. There are 17 residues in the CDR3. CDR3 sequence: CASRWTGGAGGANVLTF. In DNA form, the CDR3 reads TGTGCCAGCAGGTGGACAGGGGGCGCGGGCGGGGCCAACGTCCTGACTTTC.

This clonotype turned up a few times. The chain carries TRBV12-3 or TRBV12-4 and TRBJ2-3; D is perhaps TRBD1 or TRBD2 (6 bases each). This CDR3 is 13 amino acids long. The V and J ends lost 6 bases and 6 bases respectively, with 13 bases between them. The CDR3 reads CASSRGGQDTQYF. CDR3 nucleotides: TGTGCCAGCAGCAGGGGAGGCCAGGATACGCAGTATTTT.

The chain is built from TRBV11-3 and TRBJ2-3; D may correspond to TRBD1 or TRBD2 (5 bases each). Germline V gene lookup returns CDR1 SGHNT and CDR2 YENEEA. CDR3 length: 15 residues. The V and J ends lost 5 bases and 2 bases respectively, with 14 bases between them. The CDR3, as DNA: TGTGCCAGCAGCCTGGGGACGGAGCTCACAGATACGCAGTATTTT. Translating it yields CASSLGTELTDTQYF.

This clonotype was detected a few times. The J gene is TRBJ2-1, the V gene TRBV7-9; D possibly corresponds to TRBD2 (6 bases). Trimming took off 4 bases at V and 6 bases at J, with 13 bases between the two ends. The CDR3 sequence is 14 residues long. Germline V gene data show CDR1 as SEHNR and CDR2 as FQNEAQ (reference sequence). In DNA, the CDR3 is TGTGCCAGCAGCTCCATGCGGGGATTCAATGAGCAGTTCTTC. Protein product: CASSSMRGFNEQFF.

J is TRBJ2-2 and V is TRBV5-4, with no clear D. The V and J ends lost 0 bases and 8 bases respectively, with 8 bases between them. Germline CDR1 SGHNT, CDR2 YYREEE (reference sequence). The CDR3 totals 13 residues. The DNA of the CDR3 is TGTGCCAGCAGCTTGGAAGCCATTGGGGAGCTGTTTTTT. Translated: CASSLEAIGELFF.

At least ten counts were recorded for this clonotype. This chain uses TRBV4-1 with TRBJ1-2; 12 positions match TRBD1. Trimming took 2 bases from V and 8 from J; bases not matched to a gene: 9. Germline values: CDR1 MGHRA, CDR2 YSYEKL. This CDR3 is built from 16 residues. Here the CDR3 reads CASSQQGTGGQGGYTF. The CDR3 region has the DNA TGCGCCAGCAGCCAACAAGGGACAGGGGGCCAAGGAGGCTACACCTTC.

In this sample, this clonotype turned up once. The CDR3 DNA reads TGTGCCAGCAGTTACTCGCCGGACCTATGGACCCAGTACTTC. Its protein product is CASSYSPDLWTQYF. This sequence joins TRBV6-2 or TRBV6-3 and TRBJ2-5; no firm D call. This CDR3 comprises 14 residues. Germline values: CDR1 MNHEY, CDR2 SVGEGT. V shed 0 bases and J shed 7 bases, with 12 bases lying between them.

The chain combines TRBV7-2 with TRBJ2-2; tentative D call: TRBD1 (6 bases). Germline loops: CDR1 SGHTA, CDR2 FQGNSA. With 9 bases removed from V and 1 base from J, the gap between germline ends came to 9 bases. This CDR3 comprises 13 residues. CDR3 in amino acids: CASEGENTGELFF. CDR3 coding DNA: TGTGCCAGTGAGGGGGAGAACACCGGGGAGCTGTTTTTT.

The sample holds a few counts of this clonotype. The J gene is TRBJ2-5, the V gene TRBV6-2 or TRBV6-3, with D tentatively TRBD1 (6 bases). Trimming removed 4 bases at V and 4 bases at J, with 16 bases between. CDR3 length equals 15 residues. Germline CDR1 MNHEY, CDR2 SVGEGT. The CDR3 DNA follows: TGTGCCAGCAGTTCGAATGGGGGCTCCCCAGAGACCCAGTACTTC. Translated, it gives CASSSNGGSPETQYF.

This chain links TRBV5-1 with TRBJ1-5; TRBD1 aligns across 11 bases. This CDR3 is 15 amino acids long. CDR1 is SGHRS and CDR2 is YFSETQ in the germline V gene. Losses at the gene ends were 4 bases for V and 7 bases for J; bases not matched to a gene: 7. CDR3 nucleotide sequence: TGCGCCAGCAGCGTCGGGACAGGGGGAGAACAGCCCCAGCATTTT. This gives the protein CASSVGTGGEQPQHF.

The chain carries TRBV10-2 and TRBJ2-2; D gene uncertain. The CDR3 sequence is 13 residues long. The germline V and J ends were trimmed by 0 bases and 3 bases, with 2 bases remaining between them. Per the germline V gene, CDR1 is WSHSY and CDR2 is SAAADI. The CDR3 loop is CASSESYTGELFF. DNA of the CDR3: TGCGCCAGCAGTGAGTCGTACACCGGGGAGCTGTTTTTT.

The chain employs TRBV30 and TRBJ1-1; D is unresolved. V was pared by 4 bases and J by 8 bases, with 8 bases between. The CDR3 length is 10 residues. CDR1 is GTSNPN, CDR2 SVGIG, per germline (reference sequence). The CDR3 region is CAWNPGEAFF. The CDR3 nucleotides are TGTGCCTGGAATCCTGGGGAAGCTTTCTTT.

This clonotype has more than one count but fewer than ten. The rearrangement links TRBV27 to TRBJ1-5, with D tentatively TRBD1 (5 bases). CDR1 and CDR2 (germline): MNHEY, SMNVEV (reference sequence). The ends were cut back, 2 bases at V and 2 bases at J, with 10 bases in the middle. There are 15 residues in the CDR3. The CDR3 reads CASSLRGGGNQPQHF. In DNA, the CDR3 is TGTGCCAGCAGTTTACGGGGGGGTGGCAATCAGCCCCAGCATTTT.

The sample holds many counts of this clonotype. V is TRBV6-5 and J is TRBJ2-7; D possibly corresponds to TRBD2 (5 bases). This CDR3 contains 13 residues. Trimming shortened V by 5 bases and J by 2 bases, and 10 bases separated the two germline ends. Germline-derived CDR1 and CDR2 are MNHEY and SVGAGI. In DNA form, the CDR3 reads TGTGCCAGCAGTCCGGGATTCCCCTACGAGCAGTACTTC. Encoded protein: CASSPGFPYEQYF.

This clonotype occurred a few times. J is TRBJ2-5 and V is TRBV12-3 or TRBV12-4, with TRBD2 matching 9 bases. This CDR3 is built from 15 residues. The ends lost 5 bases at V and 9 bases at J; junction bases unmatched: 13. The CDR3 loop reads CASSPRQRGAGAQYF. Here the CDR3 DNA reads TGTGCCAGCAGTCCCCGTCAGCGGGGGGCTGGGGCCCAGTACTTC.